The next 10 T cell receptor beta chains were all read from a single sample in a study of blood T cell repertoires in COVID-19 (dated by TCRdb to between 2020 and 2021). The library came from the immunoSEQ multiplex PCR assay. Not all clones reach the TCRdb copy of this immuneACCESS table, which keeps in-frame sequences only. Checked studies attribute under half of the gap to unresolved V genes and leave the rest unexplained. The sample contains under 300,000 clones, around nine tenths of them found a single time. The ten largest clones take up approximately 1.6% of the sample. Material: PBMCs or T cells enriched from blood (not recorded which). Every receptor here comes from a woman in her fifties or sixties who had recovered from COVID-19.

The chain has TRBV28 and TRBJ1-1; 8 nucleotides align to TRBD1. The CDR3 has 14 residues. The V and J ends lost 6 bases and 5 bases, in that order; junction bases with no gene match: 8. CDR1 MDHEN and CDR2 SYDVKM come from the germline V gene. The CDR3 protein is CASSHGQGLTEAFF. As DNA, the CDR3 is TGTGCCAGCAGCCATGGACAGGGCTTGACTGAAGCTTTCTTT.

The chain employs TRBV6-5 and TRBJ2-1, with D perhaps matching TRBD1 (5 bases). The CDR3 spans 11 residues. Per the germline V gene, CDR1 is MNHEY and CDR2 is SVGAGI. The V end lost 8 bases, the J end lost 7 bases, and 9 bases lay between the germline ends. CDR3 loop: CASGPGNEQFF. In DNA, the CDR3 is TGTGCCAGCGGGCCAGGGAATGAGCAGTTCTTC.

The rearrangement uses TRBV19 and TRBJ1-5; D ambiguous. The CDR3 has 15 amino acids. CDR1 LNHDA and CDR2 SQIVND come from the germline V gene (reference sequence). V was clipped by 5 bases and J by 4 bases, with 15 bases between them. CDR3: CASSPEEGFNQPQHF. In DNA, the CDR3 is TGTGCCAGTAGTCCGGAAGAGGGTTTTAATCAGCCCCAGCATTTT.

The rearrangement links TRBV19 to TRBJ2-7, with D maybe TRBD1 (6 bases). V lost 1 base, J lost 6 bases, and 19 bases lay in between. The germline CDR1 and CDR2 sequences are LNHDA and SQIVND (reference sequence). The CDR3 consists of 16 residues. The CDR3 bases are TGTGCCAGTAGTATAGGTAGGGGGACATTGGACACCGAGCAGTACTTC. It translates to CASSIGRGTLDTEQYF.

This sequence joins TRBV6-4 and TRBJ2-7; D not certain. The CDR3 runs to 14 residues. The germline V gene encodes CDR1 MRHNA and CDR2 SNTAGT. Trimming shortened V by 4 bases and J by 0 bases, and 10 bases separated the two germline ends. In DNA, the CDR3 is TGTGCCAGCAGTGGGCCCAGATTCTCCTACGAGCAGTACTTC. Amino acid sequence: CASSGPRFSYEQYF.

This chain joins TRBV10-3 and TRBJ2-2; the D gene is possibly TRBD2 (6 bases). Germline assignment: CDR1 ENHRY and CDR2 SYGVKD. The CDR3 covers 16 residues. Trimming cost V 4 bases and J 1 base, with 13 bases left between them. CDR3 in amino acids: CAISGGAPRNTGELFF. The CDR3 coding sequence is TGTGCCATCAGTGGCGGGGCCCCCCGGAACACCGGGGAGCTGTTTTTT.

The chain carries TRBV7-3 and TRBJ2-2, with D maybe TRBD2 (6 bases). The length of the CDR3 is 17 residues. Trimming shortened V by 0 bases and J by 4 bases, and 15 bases separated the two germline ends. The germline CDR1 and CDR2 sequences are SGHTA and FQGTGA. The CDR3 DNA reads as TGTGCCAGCAGCTTAACTCAGGCGGGATTCAGCACCGGGGAGCTGTTTTTT. Translation: CASSLTQAGFSTGELFF. The full variable domain, with the rest looked up from reference TRBV7-3 and TRBJ2-2, is GAGVSQTPSNKVTEKGKYVELRCDPISGHTALYWYRQSLGQGPEFLIYFQGTGAADDSGLPNDRFFAVRPEGSVSTLKIQRTERGDSAVYLCASSLTQAGFSTGELFFGEGSRLTVL.

CDR3 nucleotide sequence: TGCGCCAGCAGCCAGAATCGGGGAGACACTGAAGCTTTCTTT. Translation: CASSQNRGDTEAFF. The V gene is TRBV5-1, the J gene TRBJ1-1; no definite D call. The CDR3 is 14 residues long. Germline CDR1 and CDR2: SGHRS and YFSETQ. V gave up 4 bases and J gave up 3 bases, with 13 bases separating them.

V gene TRBV5-6 combines with J gene TRBJ2-6, with TRBD1 as a possible D gene (5 bases). Germline V CDR1 and CDR2: SGHDT, YYEEEE. The CDR3 covers 16 residues. The germline V and J ends were trimmed by 4 bases and 3 bases, with 14 bases remaining between them. CDR3 residues: CASSGTGSGGANVLTF. In DNA, the CDR3 is TGTGCCAGCAGCGGAACAGGTTCTGGTGGGGCCAACGTCCTGACTTTC.

This chain links TRBV27 with TRBJ1-6, with D perhaps TRBD1 (5 bases). This CDR3 has 16 residues. The V and J ends lost 5 bases and 10 bases respectively, with 21 bases between them. Germline CDR1 MNHEY, CDR2 SMNVEV (reference sequence). In DNA, the CDR3 is TGTGCCAGCAGTCCTATGACGGGACTTCGGGGCTCACCCCTCCACTTT. It is translated as CASSPMTGLRGSPLHF.